This is a list of T cell receptor beta chains from one sample in a study of blood T cells in healthy people across ages. In TCRdb, the 5' RACE reads were re-called with MiXCR into one record per CDR3 protein. The table shows about 1.5 million distinct CDR3 sequences, with 42% occurring only once. The sample was blood. These receptors were obtained from a woman younger than 35 in good health. CDR3s include the opening cysteine and the closing phenylalanine or tryptophan. Each record gives: J gene, clone size, V gene, CDR3 protein. The listing skips clone size in some rows; elsewhere it reads once, few, many or a size class.

TRBJ2-1,.,TRBV7-2,CASSPQRAGGGNEQFF
TRBJ2-3,.,TRBV9,CASSVEGASPPDTQYF
TRBJ2-2,.,TRBV7-3,CASSPTSERGELFF
TRBJ2-5,.,TRBV10-3,CAISESWDSQREQYF
TRBJ2-2,.,TRBV20-1,CSAAPPGLAGNGELFF
TRBJ1-2,.,TRBV5-5,CASSLSGDRELYGYTF
TRBJ2-7,.,TRBV19,CASSFYSNYEQYF
TRBJ1-1,few,TRBV11-2,CASSLRGVSTEAFF
TRBJ1-5,few,TRBV18,CASSLRDTQPQHF
TRBJ2-5,.,TRBV12-3/TRBV12-4,CASSFQPETQYF
TRBJ2-2,.,TRBV24-1,CATSGVAGALNTGELFF
TRBJ1-2,.,TRBV3-1,CASSPTGGGNYGYTF
TRBJ1-5,few,TRBV4-2,CASSQVGFSNQPQHF
TRBJ2-1,few,TRBV7-7,CASSSGPRESYNEQFF
TRBJ1-2,.,TRBV14,CASSQDGSIDNYGYTF
TRBJ1-2,.,TRBV27,CASRSWEGGYTF
TRBJ2-1,few,TRBV4-1,CASRLAGGYHNEQFF
TRBJ2-3,many,TRBV7-2,CASSLETTQYF
TRBJ1-6,.,TRBV7-6,CASSSSKNSPLHF
TRBJ2-1,few,TRBV4-2,CASSQVARTSGSSSYNEQFF
TRBJ1-2,.,TRBV9,CASSGNNYGYTF
TRBJ2-4,.,TRBV4-1,CASGHTQGAQNIQYF
TRBJ2-5,.,TRBV20-1,CSGTSGRANEQYF
TRBJ2-1,.,TRBV27,CASSSRGGPNNEQFF
TRBJ2-3,.,TRBV3-1,CASSPSARGSTDTQYF
TRBJ2-7,few,TRBV29-1,CSAGWRGEQYF
TRBJ2-3,.,TRBV2,CASSGGSGGADTQYF
TRBJ2-3,few,TRBV27,CASSLRQTLLTDTQYF
TRBJ2-7,.,TRBV7-8,CASNLGTADYEQYF
TRBJ1-1,.,TRBV29-1,CSDLTGKAFF
TRBJ2-1,many,TRBV4-1,CASSQDQPGAPYNEQFF
TRBJ2-1,few,TRBV13,CASRPVLGEPYNEQFF
TRBJ2-1,few,TRBV5-1,CASSGNSGLDNEQFF
TRBJ1-1,few,TRBV7-8,CASSLVNLNTEAFF
TRBJ1-1,few,TRBV28,CASSLSGVSTEAFF
TRBJ2-4,.,TRBV20-1,CSARPGGGKNIQYF
TRBJ2-1,.,TRBV19,CASSIDRYEQFF
TRBJ2-7,.,TRBV4-1,CASSQAPGIAYEQYF
TRBJ2-1,.,TRBV5-5,CASSSTIAESYNEQFF
TRBJ1-5,.,TRBV6-1,CASSPHDSSNQPQHF